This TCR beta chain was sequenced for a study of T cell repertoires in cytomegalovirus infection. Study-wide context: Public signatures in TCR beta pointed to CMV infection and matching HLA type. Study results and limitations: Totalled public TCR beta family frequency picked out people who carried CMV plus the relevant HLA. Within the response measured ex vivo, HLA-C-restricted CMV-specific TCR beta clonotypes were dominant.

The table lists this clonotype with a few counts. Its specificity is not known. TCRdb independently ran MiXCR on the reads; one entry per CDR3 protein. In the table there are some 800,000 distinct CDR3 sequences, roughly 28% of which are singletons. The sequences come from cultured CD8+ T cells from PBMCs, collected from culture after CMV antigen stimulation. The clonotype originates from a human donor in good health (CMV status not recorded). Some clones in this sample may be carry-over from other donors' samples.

This chain's CDR3 is CATSPIESGGINTGELFF. The CDR3 bases are TGTGCCACCAGCCCTATAGAAAGTGGGGGAATCAACACCGGGGAGCTGTTTTTT. The gene calls are TRBV15 and TRBJ2-2, with D perhaps TRBD1 or TRBD2 (5 bases each). Germline assignment: CDR1 LNHNV and CDR2 YYDKDF (reference sequence). V lost 5 bases to trimming and J lost 2 bases, with 21 bases between them. CDR3 length: 18 amino acids.